Described below is a single T cell receptor beta chain sequence and its context. This entry is derived from a study of T cell changes during pregnancy in multiple sclerosis. Some clones are missing from TCRdb's copy, which holds only in-frame ones; the method was immunoSEQ multiplex PCR. The data hold tens of thousands of clones, with 80% to 95% observed a single time. The V gene's germline CDR1 is MNHEY and CDR2 SMNVEV (reference sequence). V shed 5 bases and J 3 bases; nucleotides not matched to a gene: 9. This CDR3 comprises 17 residues. The receptor was isolated from a female donor with multiple sclerosis, enrolled in a pregnancy study. The chain combines TRBV27 with TRBJ2-7; TRBD2 matches 14 bases. Sequenced material: CD4+ T cells from peripheral blood mononuclear cells, taken in the third trimester of pregnancy. DNA of the CDR3: TGTGCCAGCAGTAGGACTAGCGGGAGGACAGACCACTACGAGCAGTACTTC. Translated: CASSRTSGRTDHYEQYF.